This is a list of T cell receptor beta chains from one sample in a study of shared clonotypes between healthy human individuals. Using immunoSEQ multiplex PCR, the repertoire was profiled, and TCRdb retains in-frame clones only, with some absent. Of roughly 600,000 clones listed, about 98% were seen once; the top ten hold 0.3%. Sequenced material: naive CD8+ T cells sorted from blood. These receptors were collected from a man aged 25-40 years in good health. Each CDR3 is given without its conserved first and last residue. Each record gives: V gene, J gene, CDR3 protein.

V gene: TRBV7-2; J gene: TRBJ2-1; CDR3 protein: ASSSRLAGEGEQF
V gene: TRBV29-1; J gene: TRBJ1-2; CDR3 protein: SVDEGRGHYGYT
V gene: TRBV5-1; J gene: TRBJ2-2; CDR3 protein: ASSLTQGRTGELF
V gene: TRBV6-6; J gene: TRBJ2-7; CDR3 protein: ASRQGAYEQY
V gene: TRBV11-2; J gene: TRBJ1-5; CDR3 protein: ASSLESTTNQPQH
V gene: TRBV14; J gene: TRBJ2-3; CDR3 protein: ASSPGATRLATDTQY
V gene: TRBV4-2; J gene: TRBJ1-1; CDR3 protein: ASSQERQMNTEAF
V gene: TRBV7-2; J gene: TRBJ2-3; CDR3 protein: ASSLAPTSTDTQY
V gene: TRBV7-9; J gene: TRBJ2-1; CDR3 protein: ASSASGSSYNEQF
V gene: TRBV15; J gene: TRBJ2-1; CDR3 protein: ATSRELGDQQF
V gene: TRBV2; J gene: TRBJ1-2; CDR3 protein: ASSGLQGNGYT
V gene: TRBV2; J gene: TRBJ2-1; CDR3 protein: ASSDSLTGDNEQF
V gene: TRBV4-1; J gene: TRBJ1-5; CDR3 protein: ASSRDDSDSYSNQPQH
V gene: TRBV2; J gene: TRBJ1-2; CDR3 protein: ASVKDLGYDGYT
V gene: TRBV18; J gene: TRBJ2-3; CDR3 protein: ASSPSSTDTQY
V gene: TRBV7-9; J gene: TRBJ1-2; CDR3 protein: ASSLGDSDGYT